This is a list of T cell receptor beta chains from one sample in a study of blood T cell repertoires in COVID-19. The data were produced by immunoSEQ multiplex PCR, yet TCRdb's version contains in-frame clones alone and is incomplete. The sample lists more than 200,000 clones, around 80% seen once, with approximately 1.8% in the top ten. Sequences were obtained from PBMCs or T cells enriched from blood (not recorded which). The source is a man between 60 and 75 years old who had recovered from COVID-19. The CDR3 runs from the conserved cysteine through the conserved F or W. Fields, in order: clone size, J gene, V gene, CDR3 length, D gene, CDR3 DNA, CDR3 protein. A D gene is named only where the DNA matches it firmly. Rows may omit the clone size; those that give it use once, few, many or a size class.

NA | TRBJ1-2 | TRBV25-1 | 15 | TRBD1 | TGTGCCAGCAGTGAAGGGAACAGGGGATCCTATGGCTACACCTTC | CASSEGNRGSYGYTF
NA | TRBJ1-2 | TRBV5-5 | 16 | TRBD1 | TGTGCCAGCAGCTTATCCGGGACAGGGTCGAACTATGGCTACACCTTC | CASSLSGTGSNYGYTF
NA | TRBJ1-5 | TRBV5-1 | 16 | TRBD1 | TGCGCCAGCAGCGCTACACCCGGGACAGGGGGTCAGCCCCAGCATTTT | CASSATPGTGGQPQHF
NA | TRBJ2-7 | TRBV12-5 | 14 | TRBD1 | TGTGCTAGTGGAGACCGGGACAGGGGGGACGAGCAGTACTTC | CASGDRDRGDEQYF
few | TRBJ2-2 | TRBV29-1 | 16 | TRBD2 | TGCAGCGTTGAACTAGCGGGGGGGCCTAACACCGGGGAGCTGTTTTTT | CSVELAGGPNTGELFF
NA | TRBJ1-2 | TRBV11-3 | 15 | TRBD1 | TGTGCCAGCAGCCTTCGACAGGGGTGGTTATATGGCTACACCTTC | CASSLRQGWLYGYTF
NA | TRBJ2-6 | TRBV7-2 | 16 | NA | TGTGCCAGCAGCCCGGAGGACTGGGCTGGGGCCAACGTCCTGACTTTC | CASSPEDWAGANVLTF
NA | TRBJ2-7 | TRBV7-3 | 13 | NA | TGTGCCAGCAGCTTATTTCAGGGCGACGAGCAGTACTTC | CASSLFQGDEQYF
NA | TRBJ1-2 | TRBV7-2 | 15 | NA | TGTGCCAGCAGCTTATTAGGACAGTCTAACTATGGCTACACCTTC | CASSLLGQSNYGYTF
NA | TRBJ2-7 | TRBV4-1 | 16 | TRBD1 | TGCGCCAGCAGCCAAGAGGACAGGGCCAGCGTTTACGAGCAGTACTTC | CASSQEDRASVYEQYF
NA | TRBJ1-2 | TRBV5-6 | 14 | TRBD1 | TGTGCCAGCAGCTTCCGAGACAGGGAAGACGGCTACACCTTC | CASSFRDREDGYTF
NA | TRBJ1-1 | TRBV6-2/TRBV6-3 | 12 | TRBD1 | TGTGCCAGCAGTAGGACAGGGACCATTGCTTTCTTT | CASSRTGTIAFF
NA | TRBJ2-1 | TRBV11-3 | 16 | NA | TGTGCCAGCAGCTTAGGGTATGGGAGATCCTACAATGAGCAGTTCTTC | CASSLGYGRSYNEQFF
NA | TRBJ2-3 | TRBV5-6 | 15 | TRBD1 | TGTGCCAGCAGCCGGGATCCCAGGGGGCCAGATACGCAGTATTTT | CASSRDPRGPDTQYF
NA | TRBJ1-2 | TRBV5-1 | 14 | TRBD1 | TGCGCCAGCAGCCAGGGACAGAGAAACTATGGCTACACCTTC | CASSQGQRNYGYTF
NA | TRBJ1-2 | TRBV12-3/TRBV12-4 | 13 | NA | TGTGCCAGCAGTCCCGGGATTAACTATGGCTACACCTTC | CASSPGINYGYTF
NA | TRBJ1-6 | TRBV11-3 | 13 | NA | TGTGCCAGCAGCTTACACAGCAATTCACCCCTCCACTTT | CASSLHSNSPLHF
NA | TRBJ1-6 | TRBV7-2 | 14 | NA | TGTGCCAGCAGCTTAGATCAGGGGCCTTCACCCCTCCACTTT | CASSLDQGPSPLHF
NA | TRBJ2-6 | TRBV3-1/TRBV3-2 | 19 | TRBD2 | TGTGCCAGCAGCACTCGGGGGGGCAGGGCCCTCTCTGGGGCCAACGTCCTGACTTTC | CASSTRGGRALSGANVLTF
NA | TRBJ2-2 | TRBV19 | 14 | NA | TGTGCCAGTAGTATGGGCCGAAACACCGGGGAGCTGTTTTTT | CASSMGRNTGELFF
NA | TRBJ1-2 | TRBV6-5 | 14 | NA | TGTGCCAGCAGTTACAGGCAGGCCAACTATGGCTACACCTTC | CASSYRQANYGYTF
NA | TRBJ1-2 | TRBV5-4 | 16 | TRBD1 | TGTGCCAGCAGCTCTGACGACAGGGGAGGTCTGGATGGCTACACCTTC | CASSSDDRGGLDGYTF
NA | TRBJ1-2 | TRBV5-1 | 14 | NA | TGCGCCAGCAGCTTGGCCGGGGGGCCGTATGGCTACACCTTC | CASSLAGGPYGYTF
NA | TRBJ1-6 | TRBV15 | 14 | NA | TGTGCCACCAGCAGCCCCCCAGGGCATTCACCCCTCCACTTT | CATSSPPGHSPLHF
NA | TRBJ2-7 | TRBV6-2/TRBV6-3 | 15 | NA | TGTGCCAGCAGTTACCATCTTGCCAGCTCCTACGAGCAGTACTTC | CASSYHLASSYEQYF
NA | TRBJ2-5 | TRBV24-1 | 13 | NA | TGTGCCACCAGTGCCCAGGGCCAAGAGACCCAGTACTTC | CATSAQGQETQYF
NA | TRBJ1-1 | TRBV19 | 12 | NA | TGTGCCAGTGATAATAGGAACACTGAAGCTTTCTTT | CASDNRNTEAFF
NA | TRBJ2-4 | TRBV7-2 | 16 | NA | TGTGCCAGCAGCCCTGGGGCAGCACTGCCTTCTAACATTCAGTACTTC | CASSPGAALPSNIQYF
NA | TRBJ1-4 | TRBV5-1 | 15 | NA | TGCGCCAGCAGCTTGTTAGACTCCATTAATGAAAAACTGTTTTTT | CASSLLDSINEKLFF
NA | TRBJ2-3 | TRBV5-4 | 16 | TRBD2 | TGTGCCAGCAGCTTCACCGGACTAGCGGGGACAGATACGCAGTATTTT | CASSFTGLAGTDTQYF
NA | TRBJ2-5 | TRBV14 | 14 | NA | TGTGCCAGCAGCCAAGCACTAGCCCCGGGGACCCAGTACTTC | CASSQALAPGTQYF
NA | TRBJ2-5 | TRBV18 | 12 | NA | TGTGCCAGCTCACCTCCCTCGGAGACCCAGTACTTC | CASSPPSETQYF
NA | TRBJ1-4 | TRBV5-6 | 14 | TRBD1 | TGTGCCAGCAGCCAGGGGGCAACTAATGAAAAACTGTTTTTT | CASSQGATNEKLFF
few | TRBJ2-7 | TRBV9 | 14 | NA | TGTGCCAGCAGCGTAGAGGGGGGGAACTACGAGCAGTACTTC | CASSVEGGNYEQYF